What follows describes a single TCR beta chain. Other DNA sequences in the same sample also yield this CDR3. Clones were read by immunoSEQ multiplex PCR, and TCRdb kept only the in-frame ones, dropping some. The data show about 2 million clones, with 90% to 95% seen just once and approximately 0.13% held by the top ten. The data are from a study of shared clonotypes between healthy human individuals. The CDR3 is 13 residues long. The ends were cut back, 2 bases at V and 2 bases at J, with 4 bases in the middle. Germline V gene sequence: CDR1 WNHNN, CDR2 SYGVQD (reference sequence). The TCR comes from a young man in good health. The chain couples TRBV10-1 to TRBJ1-5; no reliable D call. Material: naive CD4+ T cells sorted from blood. As for subset: CD45RA+ positively selected. In DNA form, the CDR3 reads TGCGCCAGCAGTGAGACGGGCAATCAGCCCCAGCATTTT. It translates to CASSETGNQPQHF.